The 25 T cell receptor beta chains below come from one sample, sequenced in a study of blood T cell repertoires in COVID-19. Repertoires were generated with immunoSEQ multiplex PCR, while TCRdb's copy carries only in-frame clones and drops some. Here the sample spans fewer than 200,000 clones, 83% being singletons. Sequences were obtained from peripheral blood. The receptors stem from a woman of 80 years or more with acute or convalescent COVID-19.

This chain links TRBV6-5 with TRBJ2-1, with TRBD1 matching over 8 bases. V gave up 5 bases and J gave up 6 bases; unmatched junction bases: 9. CDR1 MNHEY and CDR2 SVGAGI come from the germline V gene. The CDR3 is made up of 15 amino acids. CDR3 sequence (DNA): TGTGCCAGCAGTAGGGGGACAGGTGGGGGCAATGAGCAGTTCTTC. Protein product: CASSRGTGGGNEQFF.

This sequence joins TRBV4-1 and TRBJ1-5; TRBD1 matches 8 bases. The CDR3 totals 13 residues. Losses at the gene ends were 3 bases for V and 7 bases for J; bases not matched to a gene: 2. In germline, CDR1 is MGHRA, CDR2 YSYEKL. CDR3 residues: CASSQTGVQPQHF. The CDR3 nucleotides read TGCGCCAGCAGCCAGACAGGGGTCCAGCCCCAGCATTTT.

CDR3 amino acids: CASSLPAGPNEQFF. As DNA, the CDR3 is TGTGCCAGCAGTCTACCTGCGGGCCCCAATGAGCAGTTCTTC. The chain is built from TRBV2 and TRBJ2-1; possibly TRBD2 for D (5 bases). Germline lookup yields CDR1 SNHLY and CDR2 FYNNEI. This CDR3 is 14 amino acids long. V was cut by 5 bases and J by 6 bases, with 14 bases left in between.

This sequence joins TRBV27 and TRBJ2-5; D is perhaps TRBD1 (5 bases). CDR1 is MNHEY and CDR2 is SMNVEV in the germline V gene (reference sequence). This CDR3 has 16 residues. V shed 5 bases and J shed 4 bases, with 20 bases lying between them. The CDR3 protein is CASSTHQDKWGETQYF. DNA for the CDR3: TGTGCCAGCAGTACCCACCAGGACAAATGGGGAGAGACCCAGTACTTC.

The chain joins TRBV6-9 to TRBJ1-5; 11 bases line up with TRBD1. Losses at the gene ends were 6 bases for V and 1 base for J; bases not matched to a gene: 11. The germline V gene encodes CDR1 MNHGY and CDR2 SVAAGI. The CDR3 sequence is 18 residues long. The CDR3: CASRWGQGEIMSNQPQHF. Written as DNA, the CDR3 is TGTGCCAGCAGATGGGGACAGGGGGAAATAATGAGCAATCAGCCCCAGCATTTT.

With regard to this clone: The sample has other DNA sequences that encode this CDR3 too. The chain links TRBV5-1 to TRBJ2-7, with 10 nucleotides matching TRBD1. The V gene's germline CDR1 is SGHRS and CDR2 YFSETQ. Trimming removed 7 bases from V and 4 bases from J; junction bases left unmatched: 8. CDR3 length: 14 amino acids. CDR3 in amino acids: CASSPGQGYYEQYF. The CDR3 DNA reads TGCGCCAGCTCGCCGGGACAGGGGTATTACGAGCAGTACTTC. The entire variable domain, with the rest obtained from reference TRBV5-1 and TRBJ2-7, is as follows: KAGVTQTPRYLIKTRGQQVTLSCSPISGHRSVSWYQQTPGQGLQFLFEYFSETQRNKGNFPGRFSGRQFSNSRSEMNVSTLELGDSALYLCASSPGQGYYEQYFGPGTRLTVT.

CDR3 nucleotide sequence: TGCGCCAGCAGCTTGCTAGGGGTCCAAACCTCCTACAATGAGCAGTTCTTC. It yields the protein CASSLLGVQTSYNEQFF. V is TRBV5-1 and J is TRBJ2-1; weak D call: TRBD1 (5 bases). Trimming shortened V by 1 base and J by 0 bases, and 14 bases separated the two germline ends. The germline V gene has CDR1 SGHRS and CDR2 YFSETQ. The CDR3 loop spans 17 amino acids.

The chain carries TRBV18 and TRBJ2-3; no definite D call. Trimming left V 4 bases short and J 3 bases short, with 8 bases between. CDR1 and CDR2 (germline): KGHSH, LQKENI. The CDR3 has 13 residues. The CDR3 nucleotides are TGTGCCAGCTCACTCCGTTCGACAGATACGCAGTATTTT. Translating it yields CASSLRSTDTQYF.

This clone was detected a few times. The J gene is TRBJ1-2, the V gene TRBV27, with TRBD1 as a possible D gene (5 bases). Germline CDR1 MNHEY, CDR2 SMNVEV (reference sequence). This CDR3 contains 15 residues. V was shortened by 4 bases and J by 8 bases, with 20 bases between the two germline ends. The DNA of the CDR3 is TGTGCCAGCAGTTCCGCGTGGGGCAGGGTCGACGGCTACACCTTC. Translating it yields CASSSAWGRVDGYTF.

This chain joins TRBV28 and TRBJ1-5, with D maybe TRBD1 (5 bases). The V end lost 6 bases, the J end lost 0 bases, and 9 bases lay between the germline ends. Germline V gene data show CDR1 as MDHEN and CDR2 as SYDVKM. This CDR3 is 14 amino acids long. DNA of the CDR3: TGTGCCAGCAGAGCAGGGAATAGCAATCAGCCCCAGCATTTT. Residues: CASRAGNSNQPQHF.

V gene TRBV5-6 combines with J gene TRBJ1-2; the match to TRBD1 covers 7 bases. Germline CDR1 is SGHDT and CDR2 is YYEEEE. Trimming removed 1 base from V and 4 bases from J; junction bases left unmatched: 7. The CDR3 extends over 15 amino acids. CDR3 sequence (DNA): TGTGCCAGCAGCTTGACTTTTAGGGACAGCTATGGCTACACCTTC. It is translated as CASSLTFRDSYGYTF.

This clone was counted a few times. CDR3 protein: CASSEGTSGRADTQYF. Written as DNA, the CDR3 is TGTGCCAGCAGTGAGGGGACTAGCGGGAGGGCGGATACGCAGTATTTT. The chain uses TRBV2 and TRBJ2-3; 16 bases fit TRBD2. Trimming at V came to 3 bases and at J to 6 bases, leaving 3 bases not matched to a gene. Germline V gene data show CDR1 as SNHLY and CDR2 as FYNNEI. The CDR3 is made up of 16 amino acids.

V usage is TRBV28 and J usage is TRBJ2-2; TRBD1 is a possible D gene (6 bases). Germline-derived CDR1 and CDR2 are MDHEN and SYDVKM. CDR3 size: 13 residues. Trimming took off 4 bases at V and 6 bases at J, with 9 bases between the two ends. The CDR3 protein is CASSSAGAGELFF. CDR3 bases: TGTGCCAGCAGTTCAGCAGGGGCCGGGGAGCTGTTTTTT.

This chain connects TRBV7-9 to TRBJ2-5; D possibly corresponds to TRBD1 (6 bases). The CDR3 is made up of 14 amino acids. Germline V gene sequence: CDR1 SEHNR, CDR2 FQNEAQ (reference sequence). The germline V and J ends were trimmed by 1 base and 4 bases, with 10 bases remaining between them. The CDR3 DNA follows: TGTGCCAGCAGCTTAGGTTGGGACACAGAGACCCAGTACTTC. Residues: CASSLGWDTETQYF. The full variable domain, in which reference TRBV7-9 and TRBJ2-5 provide the parts outside the CDR3, is DTGVSQNPRHKITKRGQNVTFRCDPISEHNRLYWYRQTLGQGPEFLTYFQNEAQLEKSRLLSDRFSAERPKGSFSTLEIQRTEQGDSAMYLCASSLGWDTETQYFGPGTRLLVL.

The rearrangement uses TRBV3-1 (or the pseudogene TRBV3-2) and TRBJ2-5, with 8 bases lining up with TRBD2. CDR3 length: 15 residues. Germline V gives CDR1 LGHDT, CDR2 YNNKEL (reference sequence). The junction had 5 bases not matched to a gene; V was cut back by 4 bases and J by 1 base. The CDR3 DNA follows: TGTGCCAGCAGCCCCCTAGCGGGCCTCCAAGAGACCCAGTACTTC. It codes for CASSPLAGLQETQYF.

This clone came up a few times. The chain links TRBV18 to TRBJ1-3; 7 bases map to TRBD1. This CDR3 has 15 amino acids. The germline V gene encodes CDR1 KGHSH and CDR2 LQKENI. V lost 3 bases and J lost 0; bases outside the gene matches: 2. In DNA form, the CDR3 reads TGTGCCAGCTCACCCGGACAGGTCTCTGGAAACACCATATATTTT. Protein product: CASSPGQVSGNTIYF.

V is TRBV4-3 and J is TRBJ1-2, with TRBD1 as a possible D gene (5 bases). The CDR3 is 15 residues long. The germline V gene encodes CDR1 LGHNA and CDR2 YSLEER. Trimming removed 1 base at V and 4 bases at J, with 13 bases between. The CDR3 here is CASSQAETDFYGYTF. As DNA, the CDR3 is TGCGCCAGCAGCCAAGCCGAGACAGACTTCTATGGCTACACCTTC.

V usage is TRBV30 and J usage is TRBJ1-5; 10 bases are shared with TRBD1. V was clipped by 2 bases and J by 6 bases; unmatched bases: 10. Germline values: CDR1 GTSNPN, CDR2 SVGIG (reference sequence). The CDR3 has 16 residues. The CDR3 DNA reads TGTGCCTGGAGTCCGAGGGGGACAGGGGCGATTCAGCCCCAGCATTTT. The encoded protein is CAWSPRGTGAIQPQHF.

This clone showed up just a few times. This chain joins TRBV19 and TRBJ1-5; D is unclear. The CDR3 is 14 residues long. V was shortened by 8 bases and J by 0 bases, with 11 bases between the two germline ends. Germline V gives CDR1 LNHDA, CDR2 SQIVND (reference sequence). The CDR3, as DNA: TGTGCCAGTTCGACGGGGAATAGCAATCAGCCCCAGCATTTT. It is translated as CASSTGNSNQPQHF. Drawing the rest from reference TRBV19 and TRBJ1-5, the complete variable domain is DGGITQSPKYLFRKEGQNVTLSCEQNLNHDAMYWYRQDPGQGLRLIYYSQIVNDFQKGDIAEGYSVSREKKESFPLTVTSAQKNPTAFYLCASSTGNSNQPQHFGDGTRLSIL.

V gene TRBV9 combines with J gene TRBJ2-1, with a weak D call TRBD2 (6 bases). The CDR3 has 16 amino acids. Trimming took off 0 bases at V and 2 bases at J, with 12 bases between the two ends. Germline V gene data show CDR1 as SGDLS and CDR2 as YYNGEE. CDR3 loop: CASSVEGGAPYNEQFF. The CDR3 region has the DNA TGTGCCAGCAGCGTAGAAGGAGGGGCCCCCTACAATGAGCAGTTCTTC.

This rearrangement joins TRBV5-1 to TRBJ2-3; D remains ambiguous. Trimming took 0 bases from V and 4 from J, leaving 3 bases between them. Germline V lookup: CDR1 SGHRS, CDR2 YFSETQ. The CDR3 runs to 12 residues. The CDR3 here is CASSLASDTQYF. CDR3 bases: TGCGCCAGCAGCTTGGCCTCAGATACGCAGTATTTT.

V gene TRBV6-5 combines with J gene TRBJ2-5; TRBD1 might be the D (5 bases). The CDR3 has 15 amino acids. V was pared by 0 bases and J by 1 base, with 9 bases between. Germline lookup yields CDR1 MNHEY and CDR2 SVGAGI. This chain's CDR3 is CASSYSTAIQETQYF. In nucleotides, the CDR3 is TGTGCCAGCAGTTACTCGACAGCGATCCAAGAGACCCAGTACTTC.

The chain is built from TRBV7-8 and TRBJ1-2, with D tentatively TRBD1 (5 bases). Trimming left V 1 base short and J 6 bases short, with 18 bases between. The CDR3 extends over 16 amino acids. Looked up from germline, CDR1 is SGHVS and CDR2 is FQNEAQ. CDR3 in amino acids: CASSLEAGTPRDGYTF. The CDR3 DNA sequence: TGTGCCAGCAGCTTAGAGGCGGGGACCCCCCGGGATGGCTACACCTTC.

The rearrangement links TRBV6-4 to TRBJ2-3; the match to TRBD2 covers 8 bases. J gave up 1 base and V 0 bases, and 3 bases lay outside the gene matches. The CDR3 is 16 amino acids. Germline assignment: CDR1 MRHNA and CDR2 SNTAGT. The CDR3 sequence: CASSDSVSGGTDTQYF. In DNA form, the CDR3 reads TGTGCCAGCAGTGACTCGGTTAGCGGGGGCACAGATACGCAGTATTTT.

The V gene is TRBV21-1, the J gene TRBJ1-5. TRBV21-1 has pseudogene status. This CDR3 is built from 16 residues. The chain's CDR3 is CASSKQGTLKNQPQHF. CDR3 bases: TGTGCCAGCAGCAAACAAGGGACTTTAAAGAATCAGCCCCAGCATTTT.